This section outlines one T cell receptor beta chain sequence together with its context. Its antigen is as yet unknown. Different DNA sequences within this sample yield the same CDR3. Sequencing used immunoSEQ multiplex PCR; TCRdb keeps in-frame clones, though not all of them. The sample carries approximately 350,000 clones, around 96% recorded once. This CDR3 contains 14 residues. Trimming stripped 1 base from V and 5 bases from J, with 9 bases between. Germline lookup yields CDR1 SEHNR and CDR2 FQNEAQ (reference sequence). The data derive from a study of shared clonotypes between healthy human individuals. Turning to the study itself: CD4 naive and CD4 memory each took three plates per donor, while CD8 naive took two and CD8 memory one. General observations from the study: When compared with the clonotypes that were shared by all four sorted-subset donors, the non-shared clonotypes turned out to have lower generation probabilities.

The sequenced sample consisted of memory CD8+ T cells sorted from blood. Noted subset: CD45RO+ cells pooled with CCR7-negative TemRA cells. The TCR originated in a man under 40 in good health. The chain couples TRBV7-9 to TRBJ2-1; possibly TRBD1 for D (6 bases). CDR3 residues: CASSLEDRDNEQFF. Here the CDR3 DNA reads TGTGCCAGCAGCTTAGAGGACAGAGACAATGAGCAGTTCTTC.